This T cell receptor (beta chain) was documented in a study of blood T cell repertoires in COVID-19. Study background: Samples came from the United States, Italy and Spain, spanning acute and convalescent COVID-19. Sources were T cells, B-cell-depleted T cells, or PBMCs; the material itself was cDNA or gDNA.

Trimming pared 0 bases from V and 5 bases from J, leaving 13 bases between. The germline CDR1 and CDR2 sequences are MNHEY and SVGAGI. The CDR3 spans 16 residues. TCRdb's copy holds only in-frame clones and misses some; the assay was immunoSEQ multiplex PCR. This sample carries roughly 180,000 clones, under 85% of them seen once, and the ten largest clones take 1.2%. The chain is built from TRBV6-5 and TRBJ2-2; a weak D match, TRBD2 (5 bases). The clonotype originates from a man in his fifties or sixties who had recovered from COVID-19. What was sequenced was peripheral blood. The CDR3 DNA reads TGTGCCAGCAGTTACTCCCGGGATCCTTCTACCGGGGAGCTGTTTTTT. Translating gives CASSYSRDPSTGELFF.